The 25 T cell receptor beta chains below were found in one sample sequenced in a study of cytomegalovirus exposure and HLA in healthy donors. This PCR relied on a set of 60 Vbeta primers and 13 Jbeta primers. Assay used: immunoSEQ multiplex PCR; TCRdb lists only in-frame clones, some missing. The table has roughly 200,000 clones, 77% seen once. Material: PBMCs. Every receptor here comes from a woman aged 60-75 years in good health and CMV-seropositive.

The rearrangement uses TRBV7-5 and TRBJ1-2. TRBV7-5 is deemed a pseudogene. The CDR3 totals 15 residues. The CDR3 DNA reads as TGTGTCAGAAGCTTAGCGAACGGGACTCAGTATGGCTACACCTTC. It encodes CVRSLANGTQYGYTF.

The rearrangement links TRBV5-6 to TRBJ1-5, with 7 bases that match TRBD1. CDR3 length equals 17 residues. Per the germline V gene, CDR1 is SGHDT and CDR2 is YYEEEE. V shed 3 bases and J 4 bases; nucleotides not matched to a gene: 13. The CDR3 loop reads CASSSTGTVLSNQPQHF. The DNA for the CDR3 is TGTGCCAGCAGCTCAACCGGGACAGTTTTATCAAATCAGCCCCAGCATTTT.

The chain combines TRBV7-8 with TRBJ1-1; D possibly corresponds to TRBD1 (6 bases). Per germline, CDR1 SGHVS and CDR2 FQNEAQ. Trimming cost V 0 bases and J 0 bases, with 11 bases left between them. This CDR3 spans 16 amino acids. CDR3 residues: CASSLAGGALNTEAFF. The CDR3 region has the DNA TGTGCCAGCAGCTTAGCGGGGGGGGCTCTGAACACTGAAGCTTTCTTT.

This clone has just a few counts. The chain is built from TRBV27 and TRBJ2-3; a weak D match, TRBD2 (6 bases). This CDR3 has 20 residues. CDR1 and CDR2 from the germline V gene are MNHEY and SMNVEV (reference sequence). The V and J ends lost 3 bases and 0 bases respectively, with 25 bases between them. The CDR3 coding sequence is TGTGCCAGCAGTTTCAGGGCAGCCATCCCGGGCGGGACTAGCACAGATACGCAGTATTTT. Translating gives CASSFRAAIPGGTSTDTQYF.

V gene TRBV7-7 combines with J gene TRBJ2-5; perhaps TRBD1 as D (6 bases). The V and J ends lost 0 bases and 4 bases respectively, with 9 bases between them. There are 14 residues in the CDR3. The V gene's germline CDR1 is SSHAT and CDR2 FNYEAQ (reference sequence). The CDR3, as DNA: TGTGCCAGCAGCTTAGCAGGACAGAGAGAGACCCAGTACTTC. Residues: CASSLAGQRETQYF.

The gene calls are TRBV5-1 and TRBJ2-3; TRBD2 is a possible D gene (5 bases). The germline CDR1 and CDR2 sequences are SGHRS and YFSETQ. V lost 4 bases and J 1 base, leaving 13 bases between the germline ends. CDR3 length equals 15 residues. CDR3 sequence (DNA): TGCGCCAGCAGCAACGACGGGGTCCGCACAGATACGCAGTATTTT. It specifies CASSNDGVRTDTQYF.

The J gene is TRBJ2-3, the V gene TRBV5-1; 13 nucleotides agree with TRBD2. CDR3 length equals 18 residues. V gave up 5 bases and J gave up 1 base; unmatched junction bases: 10. Per germline, CDR1 SGHRS and CDR2 YFSETQ. CDR3 in DNA: TGCGCCAGCAGTACTACTAGCGGGGGGGCCGTTGGCACAGATACGCAGTATTTT. Translation gives CASSTTSGGAVGTDTQYF.

This clone was picked up one time. V usage is TRBV19 and J usage is TRBJ1-2; possible D gene TRBD1, 5 bases. Per germline, CDR1 LNHDA and CDR2 SQIVND (reference sequence). The length of the CDR3 is 16 residues. Trimming stripped 0 bases from V and 8 bases from J, with 19 bases between. The CDR3 DNA sequence: TGTGCCAGTAGTATAGATCTCCCGGCGGGGCTCGGAGGCTACACCTTC. Its protein is CASSIDLPAGLGGYTF.

The chain links TRBV7-9 to TRBJ2-1; 9 nucleotides line up with TRBD1. The CDR3 totals 14 residues. Germline trimming cut 5 bases from V and 6 bases from J; bases unmatched to any gene: 5. From germline, CDR1 is SEHNR and CDR2 FQNEAQ (reference sequence). CDR3 residues: CASSEQGALNEQFF. CDR3 coding DNA: TGTGCCAGCAGCGAACAGGGGGCCCTCAATGAGCAGTTCTTC.

This clone has just a few counts. This chain links TRBV18 with TRBJ1-3; TRBD1 matches at 10 bases. After removal of 4 bases from V and 0 bases from J, the junction contained 3 bases not matched to a gene. The CDR3 is made up of 16 amino acids. Germline CDR1 and CDR2: KGHSH and LQKENI. CDR3 nucleotides: TGTGCCAGCTCACTGGGGACAGGGGCCTCTGGAAACACCATATATTTT. Protein sequence: CASSLGTGASGNTIYF.

This chain links TRBV19 with TRBJ1-1; D is uncertain. Trimming took off 4 bases at V and 5 bases at J, with 14 bases between the two ends. The CDR3 has 14 amino acids. Per the germline V gene, CDR1 is LNHDA and CDR2 is SQIVND (reference sequence). The CDR3 nucleotides read TGTGCCAGTAGTAGAGGAGGATCGATTACTGAAGCTTTCTTT. Its protein is CASSRGGSITEAFF.

This chain uses TRBV5-6 with TRBJ1-2, with D tentatively TRBD1 (6 bases). This CDR3 contains 18 residues. Per the germline V gene, CDR1 is SGHDT and CDR2 is YYEEEE. V lost 0 bases, J lost 0 bases, and 18 bases lay in between. Written as DNA, the CDR3 is TGTGCCAGCAGCTTGGTAGGGGCAGGGGTAAGAGCTAACTATGGCTACACCTTC. It yields the protein CASSLVGAGVRANYGYTF.

This clone was seen more than once but under ten times. This sequence joins TRBV5-6 and TRBJ1-4, with 7 bases identical to TRBD1. J was trimmed by 8 bases and V by 0 bases; bases with no gene match: 10. This CDR3 contains 16 residues. From germline, CDR1 is SGHDT and CDR2 YYEEEE. DNA of the CDR3: TGTGCCAGCAGCTTGGCGTCGGCAGGGGGGAACGAAAAACTGTTTTTT. Translated, it gives CASSLASAGGNEKLFF.

This chain uses TRBV4-1 with TRBJ2-7, with D tentatively TRBD1 (5 bases). V was shortened by 4 bases and J by 6 bases, with 7 bases between the two germline ends. Germline V lookup: CDR1 MGHRA, CDR2 YSYEKL. The CDR3 totals 11 residues. The CDR3 sequence: CASSPRGEQYF. The CDR3 DNA reads TGCGCCAGCAGCCCAAGGGGCGAGCAGTACTTC.

The V call is TRBV5-1, the J call TRBJ2-1; 8 nucleotides line up with TRBD2. V shed 0 bases and J 7 bases; nucleotides not matched to a gene: 9. The CDR3 has 16 residues. Germline CDR1 is SGHRS and CDR2 is YFSETQ. The CDR3 DNA sequence: TGCGCCAGCAGCTTGGCCCTAATAGCGGGAAGGAATGAGCAGTTCTTC. It translates to CASSLALIAGRNEQFF.

The CDR3 sequence: CASSLEGWSTEAFF. CDR3 DNA: TGTGCCAGCAGCTTAGAGGGGTGGAGCACTGAAGCTTTCTTT. The chain couples TRBV7-9 to TRBJ1-1, with D possibly matching TRBD1 (5 bases). Trimming shortened V by 1 base and J by 4 bases, and 10 bases separated the two germline ends. CDR1 and CDR2 from the germline V gene are SEHNR and FQNEAQ (reference sequence). The CDR3 covers 14 residues.

This clone was seen a handful of times. J is TRBJ2-3 and V is TRBV5-1; possible D gene TRBD2, 5 bases. The germline gives CDR1 SGHRS, CDR2 YFSETQ. The CDR3 spans 15 residues. V was shortened by 0 bases and J by 0 bases, with 8 bases between the two germline ends. The CDR3 region is CASSLGGVSTDTQYF. In DNA, the CDR3 is TGCGCCAGCAGCTTGGGGGGAGTTAGCACAGATACGCAGTATTTT.

This chain uses TRBV18 with TRBJ1-6, with TRBD1 matching 10 bases. Looked up from germline, CDR1 is KGHSH and CDR2 is LQKENI. V gave up 3 bases and J gave up 10 bases; unmatched junction bases: 9. This CDR3 spans 16 amino acids. The CDR3 DNA is TGTGCCAGCTCACCCGATGGACAGGGGGTCAACTCACCCCTCCACTTT. As protein: CASSPDGQGVNSPLHF.

This clone was found a few times. The chain carries TRBV30 and TRBJ1-2, with no clear D. The CDR3 length is 14 residues. Germline-derived CDR1 and CDR2 are GTSNPN and SVGIG (reference sequence). V shed 4 bases and J shed 11 bases, with 23 bases lying between them. The CDR3 bases are TGTGCCTGGATCAAACGCCCCCTCATCAGATATTACACCTTC. Protein: CAWIKRPLIRYYTF. Full variable domain (outside the CDR3, taken from reference TRBV30 and TRBJ1-2): SQTIHQWPATLVQPVGSPLSLECTVEGTSNPNLYWYRQAAGRGLQLLFYSVGIGQISSEVPQNLSASRPQDRQFILSSKKLLLSDSGFYLCAWIKRPLIRYYTFGSGTRLTVV.

This rearrangement joins TRBV27 to TRBJ1-2; 7 bases are shared with TRBD1. Germline CDR1 and CDR2: MNHEY and SMNVEV (reference sequence). Trimming removed 4 bases from V and 4 bases from J; junction bases left unmatched: 12. The CDR3 totals 16 residues. Written as DNA, the CDR3 is TGTGCCAGCAGTTCCTTACTACAGGGGAATACCTATGGCTACACCTTC. As protein: CASSSLLQGNTYGYTF.

The chain combines TRBV7-2 with TRBJ2-7, with TRBD2 as a possible D gene (6 bases). The CDR3 covers 13 residues. V lost 4 bases and J lost 7, with 14 bases in between. Germline V gives CDR1 SGHTA, CDR2 FQGNSA. CDR3 coding DNA: TGTGCCAGCAGCTCCTCCGGGGCGGGGGAGCAGTACTTC. Translation gives CASSSSGAGEQYF.

V is TRBV9 and J is TRBJ2-7; D is undetermined. CDR1 and CDR2 from the germline V gene are SGDLS and YYNGEE. This CDR3 is built from 15 residues. The V end lost 0 bases, the J end lost 6 bases, and 16 bases lay between the germline ends. As DNA, the CDR3 is TGTGCCAGCAGCGTAGCCCCCCGTCAGAGAGGCGAGCAGTACTTC. This codes for CASSVAPRQRGEQYF.

V is TRBV18 and J is TRBJ1-6; 7 positions match TRBD1. Germline CDR1 KGHSH, CDR2 LQKENI. V was clipped by 3 bases and J by 3 bases; unmatched bases: 8. This CDR3 has 17 residues. For the CDR3, the DNA is TGTGCCAGCTCACCCGCTTTGGGGGACAGCTATAATTCACCCCTCCACTTT. This sequence encodes CASSPALGDSYNSPLHF.

The chain links TRBV6-6 to TRBJ1-1, with a weak D call TRBD1 (6 bases). The germline V gene encodes CDR1 MNHNY and CDR2 SVGAGI (reference sequence). The V end was cut by 6 bases, the J end by 0 bases, with 14 bases between. The CDR3 loop spans 15 amino acids. CDR3 sequence: CASRDSPFMNTEAFF. CDR3 bases: TGTGCCAGCAGGGACAGTCCGTTTATGAACACTGAAGCTTTCTTT.

The V call is TRBV6-1, the J call TRBJ2-2, with 8 nucleotides matching TRBD1. Germline assignment: CDR1 MNHNS and CDR2 SASEGT. The junction had 10 bases not matched to a gene; V was cut back by 1 base and J by 6 bases. This CDR3 has 17 amino acids. CDR3: CASSEVGRTGWAGELFF. Here the CDR3 DNA reads TGTGCCAGCAGTGAAGTAGGGAGGACAGGGTGGGCCGGGGAGCTGTTTTTT.